A single TCR beta chain is shown here with its context. This specimen comes from a study of blood T cell repertoires in COVID-19. Study-wide context: There were acute and convalescent COVID-19 samples, and they came from the United States, Italy and Spain.

The repertoire was sequenced with immunoSEQ multiplex PCR; TCRdb's copy has only in-frame clones and lacks some. The data show more than 45,000 clones, roughly 86% seen once. Trimming took 4 bases from V and 0 from J; bases not matched to a gene: 11. The CDR3 runs to 17 residues. From germline, CDR1 is MNHNS and CDR2 SASEGT. The TCR originated in a man in his 60s with active or convalescent COVID-19. The sequenced material came from peripheral blood. The genes are TRBV6-1 and TRBJ2-5, with TRBD2 matching 7 bases. The CDR3 coding sequence is TGTGCCAGCAGTGTCAGGCAGCGGGGCTTCTACCAAGAGACCCAGTACTTC. The encoded protein is CASSVRQRGFYQETQYF.